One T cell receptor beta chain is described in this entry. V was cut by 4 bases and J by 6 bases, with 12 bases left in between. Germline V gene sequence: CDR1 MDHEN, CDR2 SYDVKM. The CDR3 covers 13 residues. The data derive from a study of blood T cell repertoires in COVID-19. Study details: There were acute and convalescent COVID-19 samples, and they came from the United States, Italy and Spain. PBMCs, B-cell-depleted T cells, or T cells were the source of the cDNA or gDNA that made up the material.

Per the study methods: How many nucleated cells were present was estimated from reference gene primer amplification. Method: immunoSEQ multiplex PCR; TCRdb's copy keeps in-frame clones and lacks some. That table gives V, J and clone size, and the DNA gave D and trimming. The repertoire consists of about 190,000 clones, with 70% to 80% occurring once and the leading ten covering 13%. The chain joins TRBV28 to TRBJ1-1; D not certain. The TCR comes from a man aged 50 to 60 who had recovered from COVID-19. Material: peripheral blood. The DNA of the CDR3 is TGTGCCAGCAGTTCCGCAGAATACGCTGAAGCTTTCTTT. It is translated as CASSSAEYAEAFF.